What follows describes a single T cell receptor beta chain. Its antigen is unidentified. The data were produced by immunoSEQ multiplex PCR, yet TCRdb's version contains in-frame clones alone and is incomplete. The sample has tens of thousands of clones; 85% to 90% are singletons. The sample belongs to a study of T cell responses to AZD1222 COVID-19 vaccine. Study results and limitations: Compared with day 0, the breadth and depth of the Spike-specific TCR repertoire rose significantly after two doses of AZD1222. At baseline, just five to seven AZD1222 recipients tested seropositive.

Sequences were derived from peripheral blood, sampled on day 0 of AZD1222 vaccination. The sequence was obtained from an adult in good health.

CDR3 amino acids: CASSGQGQPQHF. CDR3 in DNA: TGTGCCAGCAGCGGACAGGGACAGCCCCAGCATTTT. J is TRBJ1-5 and V is TRBV13; the match to TRBD1 covers 8 bases. Germline trimming cut 5 bases from V and 7 bases from J; bases unmatched to any gene: 1. CDR3 size: 12 residues. Germline V gene lookup returns CDR1 PRHDT and CDR2 FYEKMQ (reference sequence).